The source of this TCR beta chain is a study of T cell repertoires in cytomegalovirus infection. This clonotype was counted ten times or more. Its target is unknown. The CDR3 has 18 residues. After removal of 1 base from V and 5 bases from J, the junction contained 12 bases not matched to a gene. Germline V CDR1 and CDR2: SGHVS, FQNEAQ. TCRdb analysed the reads with MiXCR anew, one entry per CDR3 protein. This sample yields just under 500,000 distinct CDR3 sequences, of which around a third are seen a single time; roughly a sixth belongs to the top ten. The chain is built from TRBV7-8 and TRBJ2-1; 9 positions match TRBD2. This specimen consisted of cultured PBMCs, obtained from culture after CMV antigen stimulation. This TCR came from a human donor in good health (CMV status not recorded). Some clones in this sample may be carry-over from other donors' samples. CDR3 bases: TGTGCCAGCAGCTTAGTCACAGCGGGAGGCACGGGCCACAATGAGCAGTTCTTC. Translation gives CASSLVTAGGTGHNEQFF.